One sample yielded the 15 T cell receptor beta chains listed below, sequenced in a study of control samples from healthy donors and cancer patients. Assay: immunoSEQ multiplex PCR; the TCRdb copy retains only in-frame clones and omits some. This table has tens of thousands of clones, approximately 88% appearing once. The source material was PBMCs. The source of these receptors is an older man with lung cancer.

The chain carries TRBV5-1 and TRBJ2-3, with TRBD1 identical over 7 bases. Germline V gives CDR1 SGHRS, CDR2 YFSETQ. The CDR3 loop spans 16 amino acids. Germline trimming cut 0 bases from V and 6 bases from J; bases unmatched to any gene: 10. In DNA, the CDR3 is TGCGCCAGCAGCTTGGGAGGAAGACAGGGAATCGATACGCAGTATTTT. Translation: CASSLGGRQGIDTQYF.

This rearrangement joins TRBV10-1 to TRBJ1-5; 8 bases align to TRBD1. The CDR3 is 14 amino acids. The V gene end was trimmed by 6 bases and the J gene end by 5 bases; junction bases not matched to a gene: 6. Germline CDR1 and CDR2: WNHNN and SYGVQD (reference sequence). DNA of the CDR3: TGCGCCAGCAGGCAGGACAGGGCCCATCAGCCCCAGCATTTT. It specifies CASRQDRAHQPQHF.

The CDR3 loop reads CASSRWTSGGADTQYF. In DNA form, the CDR3 reads TGTGCCAGCAGCCGCTGGACTAGCGGGGGGGCCGATACGCAGTATTTT. The rearrangement uses TRBV7-8 and TRBJ2-3; TRBD2 matches 15 bases. CDR3 size: 16 residues. In germline, CDR1 is SGHVS, CDR2 FQNEAQ. J was trimmed by 6 bases and V by 5 bases; bases with no gene match: 6.

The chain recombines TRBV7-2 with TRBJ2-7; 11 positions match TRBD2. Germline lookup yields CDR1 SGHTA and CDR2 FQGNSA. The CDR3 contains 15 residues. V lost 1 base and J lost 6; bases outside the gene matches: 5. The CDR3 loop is CASSLELAGVGEQYF. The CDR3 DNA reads TGTGCCAGCAGCTTAGAACTAGCGGGGGTAGGCGAGCAGTACTTC.

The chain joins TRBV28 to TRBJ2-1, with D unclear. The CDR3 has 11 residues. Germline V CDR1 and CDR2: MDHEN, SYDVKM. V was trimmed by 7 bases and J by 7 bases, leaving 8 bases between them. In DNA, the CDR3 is TGTGCCAGCACCCTCTCAAATGAGCAGTTCTTC. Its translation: CASTLSNEQFF.

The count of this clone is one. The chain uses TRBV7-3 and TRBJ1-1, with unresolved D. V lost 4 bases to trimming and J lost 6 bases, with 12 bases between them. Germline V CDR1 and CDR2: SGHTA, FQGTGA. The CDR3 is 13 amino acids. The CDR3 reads CASSSPGRPEAFF. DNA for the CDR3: TGTGCCAGCAGCTCCCCCGGGAGGCCTGAAGCTTTCTTT.

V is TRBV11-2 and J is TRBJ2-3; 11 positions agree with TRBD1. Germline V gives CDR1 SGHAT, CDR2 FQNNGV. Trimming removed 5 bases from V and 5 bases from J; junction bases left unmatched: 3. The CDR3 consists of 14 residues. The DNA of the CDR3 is TGTGCCAGCAGCCCGGGACAGGGGGTAGATACGCAGTATTTT. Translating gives CASSPGQGVDTQYF. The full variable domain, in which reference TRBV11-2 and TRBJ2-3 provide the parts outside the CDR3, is EAGVAQSPRYKIIEKRQSVAFWCNPISGHATLYWYQQILGQGPKLLIQFQNNGVVDDSQLPKDRFSAERLKGVDSTLKIQPAKLEDSAVYLCASSPGQGVDTQYFGPGTRLTVL.

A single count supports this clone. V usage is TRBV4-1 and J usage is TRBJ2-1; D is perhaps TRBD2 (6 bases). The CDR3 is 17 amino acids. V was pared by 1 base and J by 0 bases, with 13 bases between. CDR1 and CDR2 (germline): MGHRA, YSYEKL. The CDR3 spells CASSQGPGLPSYNEQFF. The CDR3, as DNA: TGCGCCAGCAGCCAAGGCCCGGGACTCCCCTCCTACAATGAGCAGTTCTTC.

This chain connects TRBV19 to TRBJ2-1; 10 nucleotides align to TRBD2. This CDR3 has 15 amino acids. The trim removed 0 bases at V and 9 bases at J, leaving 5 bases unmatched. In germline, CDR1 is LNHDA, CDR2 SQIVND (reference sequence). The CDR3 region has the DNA TGTGCCAGTAGTATAGAAGCGGGGGGGAACTTTGAGCAGTTCTTC. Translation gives CASSIEAGGNFEQFF.

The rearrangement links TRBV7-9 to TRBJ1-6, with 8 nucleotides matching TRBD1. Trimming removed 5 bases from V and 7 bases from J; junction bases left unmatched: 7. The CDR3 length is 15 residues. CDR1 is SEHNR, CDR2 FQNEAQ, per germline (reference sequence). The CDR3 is CASSPWTGMNSPLHF. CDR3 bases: TGTGCCAGCAGCCCGTGGACAGGGATGAATTCACCCCTCCACTTT.

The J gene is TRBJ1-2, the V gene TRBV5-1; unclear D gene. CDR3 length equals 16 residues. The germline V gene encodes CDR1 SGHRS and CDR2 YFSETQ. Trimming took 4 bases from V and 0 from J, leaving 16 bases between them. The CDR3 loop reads CASSPIGRAANYGYTF. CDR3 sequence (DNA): TGCGCCAGCAGCCCAATAGGACGGGCAGCTAACTATGGCTACACCTTC.

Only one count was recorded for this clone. CDR3 bases: TGTGCCTGGAGAAGGACCACCTTTTTGGGGGAAAAACTGTTTTTT. As protein: CAWRRTTFLGEKLFF. V is TRBV30 and J is TRBJ1-4; no firm D call. V lost 3 bases and J 8 bases, leaving 19 bases between the germline ends. CDR1 is GTSNPN and CDR2 is SVGIG in the germline V gene (reference sequence). The CDR3 is 15 residues long. Supplemented by reference TRBV30 and TRBJ1-4, the full variable domain reads SQTIHQWPATLVQPVGSPLSLECTVEGTSNPNLYWYRQAAGRGLQLLFYSVGIGQISSEVPQNLSASRPQDRQFILSSKKLLLSDSGFYLCAWRRTTFLGEKLFFGSGTQLSVL.

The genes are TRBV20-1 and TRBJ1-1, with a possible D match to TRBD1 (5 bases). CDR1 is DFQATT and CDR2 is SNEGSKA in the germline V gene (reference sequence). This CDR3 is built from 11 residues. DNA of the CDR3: TGCAGGCAGAATAGGGGAACTGAAGCTTTCTTT. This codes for CRQNRGTEAFF.

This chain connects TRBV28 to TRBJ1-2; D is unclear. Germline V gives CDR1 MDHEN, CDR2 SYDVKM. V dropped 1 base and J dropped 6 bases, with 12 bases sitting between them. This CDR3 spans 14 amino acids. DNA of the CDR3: TGTGCCAGCAGTTTATTACGGGGAAGACATGGCTACACCTTC. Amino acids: CASSLLRGRHGYTF.

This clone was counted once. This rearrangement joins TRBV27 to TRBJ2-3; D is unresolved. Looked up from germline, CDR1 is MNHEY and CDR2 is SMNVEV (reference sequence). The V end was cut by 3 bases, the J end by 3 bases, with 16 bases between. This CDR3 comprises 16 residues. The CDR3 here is CASSFLAAPDTDTQYF. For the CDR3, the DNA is TGTGCCAGCAGTTTCCTCGCCGCCCCTGATACAGATACGCAGTATTTT.